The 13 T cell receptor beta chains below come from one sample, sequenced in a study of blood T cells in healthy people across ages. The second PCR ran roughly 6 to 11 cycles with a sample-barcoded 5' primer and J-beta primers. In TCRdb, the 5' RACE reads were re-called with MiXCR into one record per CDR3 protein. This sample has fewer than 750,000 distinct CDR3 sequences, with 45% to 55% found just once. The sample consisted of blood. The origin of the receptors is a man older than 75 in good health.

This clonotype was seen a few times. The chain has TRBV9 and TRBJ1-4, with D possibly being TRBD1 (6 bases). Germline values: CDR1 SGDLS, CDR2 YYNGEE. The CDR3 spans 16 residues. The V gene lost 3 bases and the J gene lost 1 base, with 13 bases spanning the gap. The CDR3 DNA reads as TGTGCCAGCAGCGCCAGGGGCATCCAAACTAATGAAAAACTGTTTTTT. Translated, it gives CASSARGIQTNEKLFF.

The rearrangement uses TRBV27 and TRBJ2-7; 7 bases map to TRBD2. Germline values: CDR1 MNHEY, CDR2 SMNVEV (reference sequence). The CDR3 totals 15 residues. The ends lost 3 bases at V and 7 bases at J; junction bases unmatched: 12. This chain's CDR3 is CASSFGRGLQTEQYF. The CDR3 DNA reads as TGTGCCAGCAGTTTTGGTAGGGGACTACAGACTGAGCAGTACTTC.

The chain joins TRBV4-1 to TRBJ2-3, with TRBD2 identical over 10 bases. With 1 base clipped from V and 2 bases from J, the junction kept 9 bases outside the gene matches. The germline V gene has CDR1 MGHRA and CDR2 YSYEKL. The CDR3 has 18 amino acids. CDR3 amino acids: CASSQVRSGGGTTDTQYF. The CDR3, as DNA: TGCGCCAGCAGCCAAGTTCGAAGCGGGGGGGGAACCACAGATACGCAGTATTTT.

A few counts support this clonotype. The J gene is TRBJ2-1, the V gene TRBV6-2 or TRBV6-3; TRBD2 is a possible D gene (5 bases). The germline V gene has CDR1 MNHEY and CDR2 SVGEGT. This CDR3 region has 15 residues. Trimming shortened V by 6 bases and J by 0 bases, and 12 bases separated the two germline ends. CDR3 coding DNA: TGTGCCAGCAGCCCGGCCGGACTCTCCTACAATGAGCAGTTCTTC. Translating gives CASSPAGLSYNEQFF.

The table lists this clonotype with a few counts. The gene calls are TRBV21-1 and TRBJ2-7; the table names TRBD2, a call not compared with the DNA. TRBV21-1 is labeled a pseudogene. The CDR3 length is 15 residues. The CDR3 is CASTRSLGPSYEQYF. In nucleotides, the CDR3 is TGTGCCAGCACCCGGTCGCTAGGGCCTAGCTACGAGCAGTACTTC.

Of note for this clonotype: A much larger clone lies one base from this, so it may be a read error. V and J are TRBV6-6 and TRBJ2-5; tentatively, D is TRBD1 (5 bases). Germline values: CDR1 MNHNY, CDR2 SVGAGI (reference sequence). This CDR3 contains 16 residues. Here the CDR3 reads CASSPNWGRPQEAQYF. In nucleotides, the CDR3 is TGTGCCAGCAGCCCCAACTGGGGCCGTCCCCAAGAGGCCCAGTACTTC.

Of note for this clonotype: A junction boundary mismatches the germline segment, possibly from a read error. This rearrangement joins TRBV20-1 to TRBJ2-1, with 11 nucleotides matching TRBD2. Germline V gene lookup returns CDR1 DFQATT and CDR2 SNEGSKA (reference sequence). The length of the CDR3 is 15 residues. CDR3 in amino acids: CSARGSSGRIYERFF. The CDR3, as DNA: TGCAGTGCTAGAGGGTCTAGCGGGAGGATCTATGAGCGGTTCTTC.

This CDR3 is CASSQDSRTPGANVLTF. As DNA, the CDR3 is TGCGCCAGCAGCCAAGATAGTAGGACCCCTGGGGCCAACGTCCTGACTTTC. The V and J genes are TRBV4-3 and TRBJ2-6, with D unclear. CDR3 length: 17 residues. Trimming removed 0 bases from V and 2 bases from J, with 11 bases in between. Germline values: CDR1 LGHNA, CDR2 YSLEER.

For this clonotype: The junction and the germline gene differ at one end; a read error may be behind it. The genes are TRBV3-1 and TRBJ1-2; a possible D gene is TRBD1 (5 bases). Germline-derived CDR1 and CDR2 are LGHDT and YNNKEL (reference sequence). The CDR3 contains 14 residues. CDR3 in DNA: TGTGCGAGCAGCCAATACGGGGACCTCTATGGCTACACCTTC. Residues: CASSQYGDLYGYTF.

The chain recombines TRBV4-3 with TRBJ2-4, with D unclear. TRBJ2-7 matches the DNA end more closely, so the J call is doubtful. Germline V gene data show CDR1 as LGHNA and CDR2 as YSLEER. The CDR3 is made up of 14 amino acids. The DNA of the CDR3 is TGCGCCAGCAGCCAAGAATCCTCGTACTACGAGCAGTACTTC. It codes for CASSQESSYYEQYF.

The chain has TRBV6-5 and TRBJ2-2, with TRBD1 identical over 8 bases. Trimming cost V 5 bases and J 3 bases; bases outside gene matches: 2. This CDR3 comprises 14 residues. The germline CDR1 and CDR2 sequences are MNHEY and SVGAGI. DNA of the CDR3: TGTGCCAGCAGTGGACAGGGATACACCGGGGAGCTGTTTTTT. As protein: CASSGQGYTGELFF.

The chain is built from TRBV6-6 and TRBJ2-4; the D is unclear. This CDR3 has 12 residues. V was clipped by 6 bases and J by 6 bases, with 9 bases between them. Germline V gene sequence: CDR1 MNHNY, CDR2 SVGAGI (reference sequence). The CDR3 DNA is TGTGCCAGCAGCGAAGTTGGAAACATTCAGTACTTC. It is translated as CASSEVGNIQYF.

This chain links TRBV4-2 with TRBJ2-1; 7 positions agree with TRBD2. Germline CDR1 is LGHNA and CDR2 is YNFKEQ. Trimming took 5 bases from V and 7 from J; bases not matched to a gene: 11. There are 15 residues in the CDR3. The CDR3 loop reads CASSSLAGVKNEQFF. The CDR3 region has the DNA TGTGCCAGCAGCTCACTTGCGGGAGTAAAAAATGAGCAGTTCTTC.